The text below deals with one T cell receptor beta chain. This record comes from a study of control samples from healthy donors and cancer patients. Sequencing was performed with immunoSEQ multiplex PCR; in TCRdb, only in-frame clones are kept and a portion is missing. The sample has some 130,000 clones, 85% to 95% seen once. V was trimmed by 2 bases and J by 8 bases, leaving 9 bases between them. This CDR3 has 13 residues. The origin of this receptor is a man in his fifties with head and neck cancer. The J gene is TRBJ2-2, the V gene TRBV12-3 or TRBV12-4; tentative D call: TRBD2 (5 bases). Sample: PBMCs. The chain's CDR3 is CASSLTRDGELFF. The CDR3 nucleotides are TGTGCCAGCAGTTTAACGAGGGATGGGGAGCTGTTTTTT.